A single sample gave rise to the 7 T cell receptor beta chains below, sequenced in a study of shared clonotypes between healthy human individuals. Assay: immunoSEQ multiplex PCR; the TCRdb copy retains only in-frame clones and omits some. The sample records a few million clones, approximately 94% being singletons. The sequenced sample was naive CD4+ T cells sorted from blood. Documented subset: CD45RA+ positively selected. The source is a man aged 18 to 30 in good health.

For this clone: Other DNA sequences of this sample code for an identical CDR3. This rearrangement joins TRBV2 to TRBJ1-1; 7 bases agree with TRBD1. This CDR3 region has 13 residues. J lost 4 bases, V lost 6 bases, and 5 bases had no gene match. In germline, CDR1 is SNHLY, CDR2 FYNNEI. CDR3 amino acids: CASREQGSTEAFF. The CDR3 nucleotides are TGTGCCAGCAGGGAACAGGGGAGCACTGAAGCTTTCTTT.

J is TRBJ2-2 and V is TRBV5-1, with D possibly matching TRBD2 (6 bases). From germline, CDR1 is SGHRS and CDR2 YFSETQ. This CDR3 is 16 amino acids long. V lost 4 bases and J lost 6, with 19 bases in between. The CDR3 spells CASSHQWLASSGELFF. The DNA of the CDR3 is TGCGCCAGCAGCCACCAATGGCTAGCGAGCTCCGGGGAGCTGTTTTTT.

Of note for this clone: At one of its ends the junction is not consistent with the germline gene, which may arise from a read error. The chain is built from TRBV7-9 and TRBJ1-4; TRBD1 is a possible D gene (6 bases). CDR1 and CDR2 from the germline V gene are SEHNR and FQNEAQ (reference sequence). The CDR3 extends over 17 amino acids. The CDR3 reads CASSLGGRGTNLEGRIF. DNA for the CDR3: TGTGCCAGCAGCTTAGGCGGTCGAGGGACAAACCTCGAAGGCCGGATTTTT.

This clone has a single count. The CDR3 nucleotides read TGTGCCAGTAGTATCGCCCCGAACACCGGGGAGCTGTTTTTT. Its protein is CASSIAPNTGELFF. The V and J genes are TRBV19 and TRBJ2-2; D unclear. CDR1 and CDR2 from the germline V gene are LNHDA and SQIVND (reference sequence). V gave up 3 bases and J gave up 0 bases, with 5 bases separating them. The CDR3 is made up of 14 amino acids. The whole variable domain, filled in from reference TRBV19 and TRBJ2-2, reads DGGITQSPKYLFRKEGQNVTLSCEQNLNHDAMYWYRQDPGQGLRLIYYSQIVNDFQKGDIAEGYSVSREKKESFPLTVTSAQKNPTAFYLCASSIAPNTGELFFGEGSRLTVL.

The CDR3 nucleotides read TGTGCCAGCAGCTTAATCTTACGGCAAGACTATGGCTACACCTTC. It encodes CASSLILRQDYGYTF. The rearrangement uses TRBV11-2 and TRBJ1-2; D not resolved. Germline V gives CDR1 SGHAT, CDR2 FQNNGV. This CDR3 comprises 15 residues. Trimming took 2 bases from V and 3 from J, leaving 13 bases between them.

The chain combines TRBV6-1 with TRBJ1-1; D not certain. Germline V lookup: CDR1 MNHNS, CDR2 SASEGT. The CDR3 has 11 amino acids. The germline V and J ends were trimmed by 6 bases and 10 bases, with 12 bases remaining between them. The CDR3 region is CASRTGFGAFF. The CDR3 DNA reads TGTGCCAGCAGGACCGGCTTTGGAGCTTTCTTT.

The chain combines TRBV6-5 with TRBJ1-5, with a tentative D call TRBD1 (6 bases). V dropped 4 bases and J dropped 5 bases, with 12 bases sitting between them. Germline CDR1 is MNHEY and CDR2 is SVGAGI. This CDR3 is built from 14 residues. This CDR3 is CASSSWTEDQPQHF. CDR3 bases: TGTGCCAGCAGTTCCTGGACAGAAGATCAGCCCCAGCATTTT.